The clone carrying this T cell receptor (beta chain) was observed at least ten times. The data belong to a study of T cells in Graves' hyperthyroidism and ophthalmopathy. There are 14 residues in the CDR3. Germline CDR1 reads MGHRA; CDR2 reads YSYEKL. The V and J ends lost 1 base and 0 bases respectively, with 6 bases between them. Amplified TCR beta CDR3 regions came from RNA transcripts. An initial round of RT-PCR targeting the TCR CDR3 relied on the HTBI primer set. One entry per CDR3 protein results from TCRdb running MiXCR on the multiplex PCR reads. The sample lists over 500,000 distinct CDR3 sequences; about 16% were seen once. Thyroid ultrasound and orbital computed tomography, with clinical symptoms and serum thyroxine and TRAb, informed diagnoses.

The chain has TRBV4-1 and TRBJ1-1; D not certain. This TCR came from a woman aged 25 to 39 with Graves' ophthalmopathy. Sample: blood. Here the CDR3 reads CASSQVDLNTEAFF. CDR3 coding DNA: TGCGCCAGCAGCCAAGTAGACCTGAACACTGAAGCTTTCTTT.